This entry is about one T cell receptor (beta chain). The data belong to a study of blood T cell repertoires in COVID-19. Study as a whole: Both acute and convalescent COVID-19 samples were obtained from the United States, Italy and Spain.

V lost 6 bases to trimming and J lost 12 bases; unmatched junction nucleotides: 11. CDR1 and CDR2 from the germline V gene are SQVTM and ANQGSEA. The CDR3 length is 13 residues. The authors' processing: It was from reference gene primer amplification that nucleated cell counts were estimated. Here immunoSEQ multiplex PCR was the method, and the copy in TCRdb shows in-frame clones only, minus some. V, J and clone size reflect that table, while D and trimming were determined from the DNA. The sample has hundreds of thousands of clones, roughly 85% seen once. Participants' reported clinical history set cohort assignment.

This sequence was found in a man aged 35 to 55 who had been exposed to COVID-19. The sequenced sample consisted of PBMCs or T cells enriched from blood (not recorded which). The chain employs TRBV29-1 and TRBJ2-1; 10 bases are shared with TRBD2. DNA of the CDR3: TGCAGCGTCCGGGGGCTAGCGGGAGTGGTGCAGTTCTTC. Its protein product is CSVRGLAGVVQFF.